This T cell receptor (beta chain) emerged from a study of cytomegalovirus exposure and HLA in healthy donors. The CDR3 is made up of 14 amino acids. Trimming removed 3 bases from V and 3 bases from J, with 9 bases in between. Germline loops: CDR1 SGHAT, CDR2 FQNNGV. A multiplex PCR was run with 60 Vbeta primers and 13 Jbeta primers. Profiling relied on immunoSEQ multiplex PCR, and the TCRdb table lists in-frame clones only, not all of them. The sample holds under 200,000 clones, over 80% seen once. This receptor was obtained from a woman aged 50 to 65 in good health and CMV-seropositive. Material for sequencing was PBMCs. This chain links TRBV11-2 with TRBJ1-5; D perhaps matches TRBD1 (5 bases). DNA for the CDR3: TGTGCCAGCAGCTTGACAGTCCCCAATCAGCCCCAGCATTTT. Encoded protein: CASSLTVPNQPQHF.